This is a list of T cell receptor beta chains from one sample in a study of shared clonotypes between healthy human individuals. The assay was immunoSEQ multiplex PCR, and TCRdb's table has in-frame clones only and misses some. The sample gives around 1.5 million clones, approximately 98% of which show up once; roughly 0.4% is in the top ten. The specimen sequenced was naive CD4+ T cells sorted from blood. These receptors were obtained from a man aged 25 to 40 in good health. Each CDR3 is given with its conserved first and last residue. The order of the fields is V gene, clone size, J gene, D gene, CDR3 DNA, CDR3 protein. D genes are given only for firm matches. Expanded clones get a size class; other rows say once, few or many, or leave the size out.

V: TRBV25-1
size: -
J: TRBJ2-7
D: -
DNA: TGTGCCAGCAGCCGAAGGGAAGGACCCTACGAGCAGTACTTC
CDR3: CASSRREGPYEQYF

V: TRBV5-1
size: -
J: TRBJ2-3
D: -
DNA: TGCGCCAGCAGCTTGGTGGTGGAGGGGCCCACAGATACGCAGTATTTT
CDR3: CASSLVVEGPTDTQYF

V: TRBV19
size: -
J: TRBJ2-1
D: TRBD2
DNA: TGTGCCAGTAGTACCCGGGGCGCGGGAGGGACAAATGAGCAGTTCTTC
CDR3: CASSTRGAGGTNEQFF

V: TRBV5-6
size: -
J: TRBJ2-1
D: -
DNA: TGTGCCAGCAGCGGAAGTCCGCTATACAATGAGCAGTTCTTC
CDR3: CASSGSPLYNEQFF

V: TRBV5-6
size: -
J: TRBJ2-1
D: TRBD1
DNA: TGTGCCAGCAGCCTGTACCGGGACAGGGGCAACAATGAGCAGTTCTTC
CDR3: CASSLYRDRGNNEQFF

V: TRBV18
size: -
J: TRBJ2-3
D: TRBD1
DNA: TGTGCCAGCTCACCACCCAGGACAGGTGCTAGCACAGATACGCAGTATTTT
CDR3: CASSPPRTGASTDTQYF

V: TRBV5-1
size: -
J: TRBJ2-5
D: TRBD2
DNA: TGCGCCAGCAGCCAGACAGCGGGGAGAGAGACCCAGTACTTC
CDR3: CASSQTAGRETQYF

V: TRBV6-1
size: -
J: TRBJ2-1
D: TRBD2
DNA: TGTGCCAGCAGCCATTCGGGAGGGCACAATGAGCAGTTCTTC
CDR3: CASSHSGGHNEQFF

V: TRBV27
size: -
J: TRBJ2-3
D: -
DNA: TGTGCCAGCAGTCCTCGTGGGGTTAGCACAGATACGCAGTATTTT
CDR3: CASSPRGVSTDTQYF

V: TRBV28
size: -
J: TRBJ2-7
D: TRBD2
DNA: TGTGCCAGCAGTTCTTTTAGGGGAGGGCCTTCCTACGAGCAGTACTTC
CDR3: CASSSFRGGPSYEQYF

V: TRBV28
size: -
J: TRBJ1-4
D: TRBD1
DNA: TGTGCCAGCAGTCCGCCTGCAGGGGGCGGCTATCGTGAAAAACTGTTTTTT
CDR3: CASSPPAGGGYREKLFF

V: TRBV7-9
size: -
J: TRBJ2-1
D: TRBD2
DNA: TGTGCCAGCAGCCCCGGAGTAGCGGGAGATGTGGACAATGAGCAGTTCTTC
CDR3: CASSPGVAGDVDNEQFF

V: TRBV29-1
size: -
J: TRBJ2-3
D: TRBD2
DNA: TGCAGCGTCGTTTTGGGGGGGGACCGCACAGATACGCAGTATTTT
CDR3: CSVVLGGDRTDTQYF

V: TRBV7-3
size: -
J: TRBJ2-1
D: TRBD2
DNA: TGTGCCAGCAGCTTAACGGCTAGCGGGAGCTCCTACAATGAGCAGTTCTTC
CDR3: CASSLTASGSSYNEQFF

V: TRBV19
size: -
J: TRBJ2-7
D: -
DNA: TGTGCCAGTAGAGAAGCGTCACGGCTCGCCTACGAGCAGTACTTC
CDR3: CASREASRLAYEQYF

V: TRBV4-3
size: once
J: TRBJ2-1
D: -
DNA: TGCGCCAGCAGCCAGCTACAGAGATCCCTTGAGCAGTTCTTC
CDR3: CASSQLQRSLEQFF

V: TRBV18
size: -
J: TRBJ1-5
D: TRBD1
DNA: TGTGCCAGCTCCCTCCTCGGACAGGCTAATCAGCCCCAGCATTTT
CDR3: CASSLLGQANQPQHF

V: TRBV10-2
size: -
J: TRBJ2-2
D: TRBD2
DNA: TGCGCCAGCGGAAGACTAGCGGGATTCGCGAACACCGGGGAGCTGTTTTTT
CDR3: CASGRLAGFANTGELFF

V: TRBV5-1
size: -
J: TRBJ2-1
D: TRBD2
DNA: TGCGCCAGCAGCTTGGAACCCGGGACTAGCAGCTTGGTCTACAATGAGCAGTTCTTC
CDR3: CASSLEPGTSSLVYNEQFF

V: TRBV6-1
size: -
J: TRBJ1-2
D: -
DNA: TGTGCCAGAGAGCAATTGGGGGCAGTTGGCTACACCTTC
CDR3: CAREQLGAVGYTF

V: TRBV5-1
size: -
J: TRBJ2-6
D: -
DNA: TGCGCCAGCAGCACGCGCTCTGGGGCCAACGTCCTGACTTTC
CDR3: CASSTRSGANVLTF

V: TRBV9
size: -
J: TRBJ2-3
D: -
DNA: TGTGCCAGCAGCGCAGGCGAGCGGAGCCAGCAGTATTTT
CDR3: CASSAGERSQQYF

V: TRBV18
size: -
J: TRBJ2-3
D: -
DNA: TGTGCCAGCTCACCGATTAGCACAGATACGCAGTATTTT
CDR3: CASSPISTDTQYF

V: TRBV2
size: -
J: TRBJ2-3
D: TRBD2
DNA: TGTGCCAGCAGTGGGGGCGGGAGCGCCCTAGGTGACACGCAGTATTTT
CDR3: CASSGGGSALGDTQYF

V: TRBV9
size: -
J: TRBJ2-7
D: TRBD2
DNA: TGTGCCAGCAGCGTAGAACTAGCGGGAGTTGAGCAGTACTTC
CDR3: CASSVELAGVEQYF

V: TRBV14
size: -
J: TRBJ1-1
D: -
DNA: TGTGCCAGCAGCCGCACCCTGCCTCTGAACACTGAAGCTTTCTTT
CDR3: CASSRTLPLNTEAFF

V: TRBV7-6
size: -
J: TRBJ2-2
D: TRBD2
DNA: TGTGCCAGCAGTATACTTAGCGGGAGAGGTACCGGGGAGCTGTTTTTT
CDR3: CASSILSGRGTGELFF

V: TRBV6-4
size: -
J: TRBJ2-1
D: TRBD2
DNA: TGTGCCAGCAGTGGACTAGCCTTTAATAGTGAGCAGTTCTTC
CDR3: CASSGLAFNSEQFF

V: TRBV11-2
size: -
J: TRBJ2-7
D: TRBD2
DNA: TGTGCCAGCAGAGCCTCGCGCCAACTAGCGGCCCCCTACGAGCAGTACTTC
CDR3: CASRASRQLAAPYEQYF

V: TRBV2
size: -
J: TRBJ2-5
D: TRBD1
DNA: TGTGCCAGCAGCTCGGACAGGGCTCAAGAGACCCAGTACTTC
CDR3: CASSSDRAQETQYF

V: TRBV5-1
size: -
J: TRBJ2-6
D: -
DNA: TGCGCCAGCAGCACCGCCCCAGGGGCTGGGGCCAACGTCCTGACTTTC
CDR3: CASSTAPGAGANVLTF

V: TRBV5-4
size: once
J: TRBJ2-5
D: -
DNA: TGTGCCAGCAGCTTGCGTGGGGGGTACCAAGAGACCCAGTACTTC
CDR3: CASSLRGGYQETQYF

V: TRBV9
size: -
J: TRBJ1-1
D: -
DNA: TGTGCCAGCAGCGTACACATGAACACTGAAGCTTTCTTT
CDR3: CASSVHMNTEAFF

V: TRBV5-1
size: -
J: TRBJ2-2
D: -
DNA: TGCGCCAGCAGCCAAGGGGGGACAGCGAACACCGGGGAGCTGTTTTTT
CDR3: CASSQGGTANTGELFF

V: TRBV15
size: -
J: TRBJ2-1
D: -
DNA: TGTGCCACCAGCAGAGATCCCAATGAGCAGTTCTTC
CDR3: CATSRDPNEQFF

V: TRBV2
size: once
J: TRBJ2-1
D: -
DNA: TGTGCCAGCAGTCTTACCGATGGTGAGCAGTTCTTC
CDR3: CASSLTDGEQFF

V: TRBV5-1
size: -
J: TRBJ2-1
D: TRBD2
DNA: TGCGCCAGCAGCCCACGGGACTACTCCTACAATGAGCAGTTCTTC
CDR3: CASSPRDYSYNEQFF

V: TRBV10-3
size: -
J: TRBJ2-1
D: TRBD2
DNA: TGTGCCATCAGTCCGCCGGGACTAGCGGGAAACGAGCAGTTCTTC
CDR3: CAISPPGLAGNEQFF